Listed below are T cell receptor beta chains from one sample, sequenced in a study of cytomegalovirus exposure and HLA in healthy donors. Sequenced by immunoSEQ multiplex PCR; TCRdb stores in-frame clones only, minus some. The sample lists around 150,000 clones, roughly 80% occurring once. Sequenced sample: PBMCs. The receptors derive from a man aged 25 to 40 in good health and CMV-seronegative. Both conserved end residues are part of each CDR3. A D gene is named only where the DNA matches it firmly. Only some rows state a clone size, as once, few, many or a class for expanded clones.

d_call clone_size j_call v_call cdr3_nt cdr3_aa
NA NA TRBJ1-2 TRBV5-6 TGTGCCAGCAGCCCAGGGTTTTATGGCTACACCTTC CASSPGFYGYTF
NA few TRBJ2-1 TRBV29-1 TGCAGCGTTGGACTCTACAATGAGCAGTTCTTC CSVGLYNEQFF
NA NA TRBJ2-7 TRBV6-1 TGTGCCAGCGGGGGAGGGGGGACCTACGAGCAGTACTTC CASGGGGTYEQYF
NA NA TRBJ1-1 TRBV7-3 TGTGCCAGCAGCCAATCACAGGAACCTAACACTGAAGCTTTCTTT CASSQSQEPNTEAFF
TRBD1 NA TRBJ1-1 TRBV7-9 TGTGCCAGCAGCTTAGGGGACAGGGAAGACACTGAAGCTTTCTTT CASSLGDREDTEAFF
TRBD2 NA TRBJ2-1 TRBV15 TGTGCCACCAGCTCCGGACTAGAACATCTTAGCTCCTACAATGAGCAGTTCTTC CATSSGLEHLSSYNEQFF
NA NA TRBJ1-2 TRBV5-4 TGTGCCAGCAGCTCTTTAGACAGGCCCTATGGCTACACCTTC CASSSLDRPYGYTF
NA few TRBJ2-3 TRBV25-1 TGTGCCAGCAGTGAACCATCTAGCCCCTCTAGCACAGATACGCAGTATTTT CASSEPSSPSSTDTQYF
TRBD1 NA TRBJ2-7 TRBV29-1 TGCAGCGTCCGCCGGGACAGCTACGAGCAGTACTTC CSVRRDSYEQYF
TRBD1 NA TRBJ2-3 TRBV6-8 TGTGCCAGCAGTTACTCAGAACAGGGGCCAACCACAGATACGCAGTATTTT CASSYSEQGPTTDTQYF
NA once TRBJ1-1 TRBV6-4 TGTGCCAGCAGCGCAGAGGTTGAATCTGAAGCTTTCTTT CASSAEVESEAFF
NA once TRBJ1-1 TRBV6-1 TGTGCCAGCAGTGGCACAGGGCCTGAAGCTTTCTTT CASSGTGPEAFF
NA NA TRBJ2-1 TRBV25-1 TGTGCCAGCACCCGAGGAGGGATCGGGTCCTACAATGAGCAGTTCTTC CASTRGGIGSYNEQFF
TRBD1 NA TRBJ1-1 TRBV6-5 TGTGCCAGCGGCAGTCGACAGGGGGCTTTCTTT CASGSRQGAFF
TRBD1 NA TRBJ2-3 TRBV27 TGTGCCAGCAGCACAGGGGGGGATACGCAGTATTTT CASSTGGDTQYF